These 11 T cell receptor beta chains share one sample of origin, sequenced in a study of T cell repertoires in cytomegalovirus infection. These receptors have no known antigen. TCRdb used MiXCR to reprocess the reads, holding one entry per CDR3 protein. Found here are approximately 730,000 distinct CDR3 sequences, roughly 36% of them singletons; the top ten hold 15% to 20%. The sample consisted of cultured PBMCs, taken from culture after CMV antigen stimulation. These receptor sequences come from a human donor in good health (CMV status not recorded). Some clones in this sample may be carry-over from other donors' samples.

This clonotype was seen only a few times. This chain joins TRBV12-3 or TRBV12-4 and TRBJ2-1, with D hard to call. This CDR3 is 13 amino acids long. V was pared by 6 bases and J by 7 bases, with 13 bases between. The CDR3 spells CASSLTTVNEQFF. In DNA form, the CDR3 reads TGTGCCAGCAGCCTGACGACGGTGAATGAGCAGTTCTTC.

The chain has TRBV12-3 or TRBV12-4 and TRBJ1-1, with 7 bases aligning to TRBD1. The CDR3 runs to 13 residues. The J segment lost 5 bases and the V segment lost 5 bases, leaving 5 bases of the junction unmatched. The CDR3 DNA follows: TGTGCCAGCAGTCTGCTACAGGGGACTGAAGCTTTCTTT. Translation: CASSLLQGTEAFF.

This clonotype has a count of ten or more. This chain links TRBV7-2 with TRBJ2-7, with D maybe TRBD2 (6 bases). The V and J ends lost 1 base and 7 bases respectively, with 17 bases between them. In germline, CDR1 is SGHTA, CDR2 FQGNSA. CDR3 length: 15 amino acids. The CDR3, as DNA: TGTGCCAGCAGCTTAGTCGGAGGGGTCGGAGGTGAGCAGTACTTC. This sequence encodes CASSLVGGVGGEQYF.

This clonotype came up a few times. The chain links TRBV28 to TRBJ2-7; D is unclear. The CDR3 has 12 residues. Germline V gene data show CDR1 as MDHEN and CDR2 as SYDVKM. V lost 2 bases and J lost 5, with 7 bases in between. The CDR3 nucleotides are TGTGCCAGCAGTTTAGGCCCGGACGAGCAGTACTTC. It encodes CASSLGPDEQYF.

This clonotype was counted between two and nine times. J is TRBJ2-1 and V is TRBV7-9; 12 nucleotides agree with TRBD2. The CDR3 spans 17 residues. Trimming at V came to 0 bases and at J to 5 bases, leaving 5 bases not matched to a gene. Germline CDR1 SEHNR, CDR2 FQNEAQ (reference sequence). The CDR3, as DNA: TGTGCCAGCAGCTTAGCGCGGCGACTAGCGGGAGACAATGAGCAGTTCTTC. Translating it yields CASSLARRLAGDNEQFF. Full variable domain (remainder filled in from reference TRBV7-9 and TRBJ2-1): DTGVSQNPRHKITKRGQNVTFRCDPISEHNRLYWYRQTLGQGPEFLTYFQNEAQLEKSRLLSDRFSAERPKGSFSTLEIQRTEQGDSAMYLCASSLARRLAGDNEQFFGPGTRLTVL.

This sequence joins TRBV11-2 and TRBJ2-3; D is undetermined. V was clipped by 1 base and J by 4 bases, with 12 bases between them. Germline assignment: CDR1 SGHAT and CDR2 FQNNGV. The CDR3 loop spans 15 amino acids. The CDR3 protein is CASSLVGAVPDTQYF. CDR3 coding DNA: TGTGCCAGCAGCTTAGTGGGTGCTGTCCCAGATACGCAGTATTTT.

The chain is built from TRBV5-1 and TRBJ2-7; 9 nucleotides agree with TRBD2. This CDR3 spans 16 amino acids. Losses at the gene ends were 0 bases for V and 1 base for J; bases not matched to a gene: 5. Germline lookup yields CDR1 SGHRS and CDR2 YFSETQ. CDR3 amino acids: CASSLAGSGGSYEQYF. The CDR3 DNA sequence: TGCGCCAGCAGCTTGGCCGGCAGCGGGGGGTCCTACGAGCAGTACTTC.

Worth noting for this clonotype: The final CDR3 position lacks the conserved phenylalanine or tryptophan, pointing to a likely read error. No DNA is shown, since the ends of the CDR3 on it are uncertain; the CDR3 is the one TCRdb lists. V gene TRBV4-1 combines with J gene TRBJ2-7; TRBD2 reflects the table's D call only, with no check against the DNA. Germline V CDR1 and CDR2: MGHRA, YSYEKL. Inclusive of both ends, the CDR3 amounts to 14 amino acids. CDR3 loop: CASSRTPGASPTSL.

The CDR3 reads CASSLRGLQGETQYF. CDR3 nucleotide sequence: TGTGCCAGCAGCTTAAGGGGGCTGCAAGGAGAGACCCAGTACTTC. The rearrangement links TRBV11-2 to TRBJ2-5; 7 bases are a match to TRBD1. The junction had 7 bases not matched to a gene; V was cut back by 2 bases and J by 4 bases. There are 15 residues in the CDR3. The germline V gene encodes CDR1 SGHAT and CDR2 FQNNGV.

This clonotype was seen a handful of times. The chain recombines TRBV12-3 or TRBV12-4 with TRBJ1-5; D is possibly TRBD1 (6 bases). The CDR3 totals 13 residues. The germline V and J ends were trimmed by 3 bases and 5 bases, with 8 bases remaining between them. This chain's CDR3 is CASSFYRDQPQHF. The CDR3 DNA reads as TGTGCCAGCAGTTTTTACAGGGATCAGCCCCAGCATTTT.

There are a few counts of this clonotype. The V call is TRBV10-3, the J call TRBJ1-1; TRBD1 is a possible D gene (5 bases). The CDR3 runs to 12 residues. Trimming removed 3 bases from V and 11 bases from J, with 13 bases in between. Germline V CDR1 and CDR2: ENHRY, SYGVKD. CDR3: CAISDRAGGAFF. The CDR3 region has the DNA TGTGCCATCAGTGACAGGGCCGGAGGGGCTTTCTTT.